A selection of T cell receptor beta chains follows, all from one sample in a study of blood T cell repertoires in COVID-19. Libraries were prepared by immunoSEQ multiplex PCR; TCRdb keeps only in-frame clonotypes and omits some of them. The data contain around 280,000 clones, around nine tenths of them singletons. The sample taken for sequencing was PBMCs or T cells enriched from blood (not recorded which). The receptors derive from a middle-aged woman who had recovered from COVID-19. The CDR3 runs from the conserved cysteine through the conserved F or W. The order of the fields is V gene, clone size, D gene, J gene, CDR3 DNA, CDR3 protein. D genes are given only for firm matches. Not all rows give a size; the values are once, few, many and, for expanded clones, a class.

TRBV28	.	TRBD2	TRBJ2-7	TGTGCCAGCAGCCCCCGACTAGCGGGAGGTCTCCTCTACGAGCAGTACTTC	CASSPRLAGGLLYEQYF
TRBV29-1	.	.	TRBJ1-2	TGCAGCGTTGAAGATCTTTACACACCAAACTATGGCTACACCTTC	CSVEDLYTPNYGYTF
TRBV28	.	TRBD2	TRBJ2-1	TGTGCCAGCAGTGATAGACCGGGACTAGCGGGAGTTGAGCAGTTCTTC	CASSDRPGLAGVEQFF
TRBV24-1	.	TRBD1	TRBJ2-1	TGTGCCACCAGTGATCGGAGCCAGGGGGTGGACAATGAGCAGTTCTTC	CATSDRSQGVDNEQFF
TRBV11-2	.	TRBD1	TRBJ1-1	TGTGCCAGCAGCTTCCGGGACAGGGTCACTGAAGCTTTCTTT	CASSFRDRVTEAFF
TRBV5-4	few	.	TRBJ2-3	TGTGCCAGCAGAACAGGACCCACAGATACGCAGTATTTT	CASRTGPTDTQYF
TRBV5-1	.	.	TRBJ2-5	TGCGCCAGCAGCTTGGTCCAGGAAGAGACCCAGTACTTC	CASSLVQEETQYF
TRBV7-2	.	.	TRBJ2-5	TGTGCCAGCAGCTTATGGGCAGGGATTGGGCAAGAGACCCAGTACTTC	CASSLWAGIGQETQYF
TRBV27	.	TRBD1	TRBJ2-5	TGTGCCAGCGCTCGCCTCGGGACAGGGGGTGAGACCCAGTACTTC	CASARLGTGGETQYF
TRBV11-2	.	TRBD2	TRBJ2-7	TGTGCCAGCACCCATACTAGCGTCTCCGTCTTTTCCTACGAGCAGTACTTC	CASTHTSVSVFSYEQYF
TRBV14	.	TRBD2	TRBJ2-1	TGTGCCAGCAGCCATACCGGGACTAGCGGGTTCAGCTCCTACAATGAGCAGTTCTTC	CASSHTGTSGFSSYNEQFF
TRBV4-3	.	.	TRBJ1-1	TGCGCCAGCAGCCAAGATCCTAACACTGAAGCTTTCTTT	CASSQDPNTEAFF
TRBV5-1	.	.	TRBJ1-4	TGCGCCAGCAGCTCCACAGCAGGAAGCGAAAAACTGTTTTTT	CASSSTAGSEKLFF
TRBV27	.	.	TRBJ2-5	TGTGCCAGCAGTTTATCTGGGACACAGCAAGAGACCCAGTACTTC	CASSLSGTQQETQYF
TRBV28	.	TRBD1	TRBJ1-5	TGTGCCAGCAGTTTCCTGGACAGGGAGGGCAATCAGCCCCAGCATTTT	CASSFLDREGNQPQHF
TRBV9	.	TRBD2	TRBJ2-5	TGTGCCAGCAGCGTTGGACTAGCGGGCAACCCTTCCCAAGAGACCCAGTACTTC	CASSVGLAGNPSQETQYF
TRBV18	.	TRBD2	TRBJ2-5	TGTGCCAGCTCACCCGGACTAGTACCACAAGAGACCCAGTACTTC	CASSPGLVPQETQYF
TRBV27	.	.	TRBJ2-7	TGTGCCAGCCGTCCGGCGGATCGAGCCTACGAGCAGTACTTC	CASRPADRAYEQYF
TRBV5-3	.	TRBD2	TRBJ2-1	TGTGCCAGAAGCTTGGGACTAGCGGGAGGGAGCTCCTACAATGAGCAGTTCTTC	CARSLGLAGGSSYNEQFF
TRBV14	.	.	TRBJ2-4	TGTGCCAGCAGCCAAGGGGGGGAGGTCGAAAACATTCAGTACTTC	CASSQGGEVENIQYF
TRBV28	.	TRBD1	TRBJ2-4	TGTGCCAGCAGCCTCTTGGGACAGCGTCTCCCGGGGAACATTCAGTACTTC	CASSLLGQRLPGNIQYF
TRBV9	.	TRBD2	TRBJ2-4	TGTGCCAGCAGCCCCCGCGGGCTAGCGGGATGGACAAACATTCAGTACTTC	CASSPRGLAGWTNIQYF
TRBV19	.	.	TRBJ2-7	TGTGCCAGTAGTATCCAGGGAACCCCCTACGAGCAGTACTTC	CASSIQGTPYEQYF
TRBV7-8	few	.	TRBJ2-1	TGTGCCAGCAGCTTAATGAGGGTTCTGGTTGGGAGCGGCTCCTACAATGAGCAGTTCTTC	CASSLMRVLVGSGSYNEQFF
TRBV19	few	.	TRBJ1-2	TGTGCCAGCCATTCGACGGGTCTTGGCTACACCTTC	CASHSTGLGYTF
TRBV29-1	.	TRBD2	TRBJ2-3	TGCAGCGTTGAGGCTAGCGGGTTAGTCACAGATACGCAGTATTTT	CSVEASGLVTDTQYF
TRBV2	.	.	TRBJ2-4	TGTGCCAGCAGTGAAGATTCGGGCAAAAACATTCAGTACTTC	CASSEDSGKNIQYF
TRBV10-3	.	.	TRBJ1-5	TGTGCCATCAGTGAGTCGCTACGGGGGGCTGGCAATCAGCCCCAGCATTTT	CAISESLRGAGNQPQHF
TRBV7-2	.	TRBD2	TRBJ2-7	TGTGCCAGCAGCAATAGCGGGAGAGGAGAGCAGTACTTC	CASSNSGRGEQYF
TRBV10-3	.	TRBD2	TRBJ2-7	TGTGCCACCCGAGATCGAATGCAGCGGGACCTTGAGGAGCAGTACTTC	CATRDRMQRDLEEQYF
TRBV5-1	.	TRBD1	TRBJ2-3	TGCGCCAGCAGCTTGGCTCCGACAGGGATCGGGACAGATACGCAGTATTTT	CASSLAPTGIGTDTQYF
TRBV28	.	TRBD1	TRBJ2-1	TGTGCCAGCAGTTTCCGGGACAGGGGCAACAATGAGCAGTTCTTC	CASSFRDRGNNEQFF
TRBV6-5	.	TRBD2	TRBJ2-7	TGTGCCAGCAGTAAATCTAGCGGGGGTTACGAGCAGTACTTC	CASSKSSGGYEQYF
TRBV28	.	.	TRBJ1-1	TGTGCCAGCAGTTTAGGGGCCCGAAGGAACACTGAAGCTTTCTTT	CASSLGARRNTEAFF
TRBV15	.	.	TRBJ1-2	TGTGCCACCAGTCGGGGCGCGGGGCCCAACTATGGCTACACCTTC	CATSRGAGPNYGYTF